This T cell receptor (beta chain) was obtained from a study of beta chain features in type 1 diabetes listed by TCRdb under 2018. Some background on the complete study: Mean age, gender distribution, total cell number and subset yield were not different between patients and healthy donors. A total of around 110,000,000 sorted cells were examined across all samples, and RNA yield correlated strongly with the number of cells per subset. In the study, recently diagnosed type 1 diabetes patients and matched healthy donors were compared on the TCRB repertoires of their sorted circulating CD4+ T cell subsets. Regulatory and stem cell-like memory subsets were isolated from only 8 patients and about eight healthy donors, whereas naive and central memory subsets came from all 30 or so donors.

Turning to this clone: There is no known antigen for this receptor. Per-nucleotide qualities are absent, and no much larger clonotype sits a single base away.

From each donor, a single peripheral blood sample of approximately 0.11 L on average was drawn into heparinised tubes. A BD FACSAria II and a panel including CD45RO, CCR7, CD25, CD127, CD95 and CD27 were used to sort naive, central memory, regulatory and stem cell-like memory CD4+ T cells. All sorted populations exceeded 95% purity. PBMCs were separated immediately by Lymphoprep density gradient centrifugation and were stained directly, without being cultured. To minimize batch effects, samples were stained and sorted in pairs, one healthy donor with one patient per experiment. What the authors observed across the whole study: HLA sub-analyses involved small numbers of individuals, so any influence of HLA type on TCRB rearrangement remained unresolved. Because cDNA was sequenced instead of genomic DNA, activated cells with high expression could be over-represented, although the groups did not differ in activation or CD3 levels. At VDJ recombination sites, type 1 diabetes patients had fewer insertions and more deleted nucleotides, which implies abnormalities in thymic rearrangement. Naive, central memory and regulatory TCRB repertoires appeared to be more alike among patients than among healthy donors. In all four CD4+ subsets, TCRB CDR3 length was moderately but significantly shorter in type 1 diabetes patients. PCR may preferentially amplify shorter templates, but because patient and control samples were amplified and corrected together, any resulting skew would affect both groups equally.

The High Capacity cDNA Reverse Transcription Kit was used to reverse transcribe all of the isolated RNA, meaning that expressed TCRB transcripts were what got sequenced. Deep immunoSEQ sequencing was applied to naive, central memory and regulatory T cell samples, giving an average of roughly 3.5 million total reads per sample. Sorted cells were lysed in RLT buffer, and RNA was extracted using DNase-treated RNeasy Micro or Mini kits according to cell number. To prevent cross-contamination, each cell subset was processed individually, whereas patient and healthy donor samples were processed jointly. The immunoSEQ multiplex PCR was used to amplify TCRB sequences from cDNA, generating 87-bp fragments that spanned the CDR3 region. Sequencing of the amplicons was performed on the Illumina HiSeq platform. The authors' analysis ran thus. Synthetic template baselines were used to correct PCR bias computationally, reads within Hamming distance 2 were collapsed, and singletons that could not be merged were discarded. By aligning reads against IMGT, V, D and J genes, CDR3 length, and insertions or deletions at six rearrangement sites were assigned. Within each subset, clonotype counts were normalized to sorted cell number, after which true diversity and Gini coefficients were computed with the tcR R package. Repertoire sharing was quantified using the overlap coefficient calculated on TCRB nucleotide sequences. What TCRdb holds here is the immuneACCESS table cut down to in-frame rearrangements. Part of the clones is not present; checked against another copy, under half of the missing clones reflect an unresolved V gene, and the others are unexplained. V, J and clone size reflect that table, while D and trimming were determined from the DNA. A total of nearly 350,000 clones appear in this sample, 6.5% to 10% of them only once. The biggest ten clones account for more than 0.4% of the sample.

Sequencing was carried out using central memory CD4+ T cells from blood. This TCR was recovered from a young woman in good health.

The CDR3 reads CSVASGTTGELFF. The DNA is TGCAGCGTTGCTAGCGGGACCACCGGGGAGCTGTTTTTT. In this chain, TRBV29-1 is recombined with TRBJ2-2; 9 central bases correspond to TRBD2. Spanning cysteine to phenylalanine, the CDR3 consists of 13 amino acids. Kept here is only the CDR3 DNA, which spans 39 bases and is read in frame from base 1. Ends trimmed: V by 4 bases, J by 4 bases; bases unmatched to a gene: 1. The germline V gene supplies CDR1 SQVTM and CDR2 ANQGSEA.